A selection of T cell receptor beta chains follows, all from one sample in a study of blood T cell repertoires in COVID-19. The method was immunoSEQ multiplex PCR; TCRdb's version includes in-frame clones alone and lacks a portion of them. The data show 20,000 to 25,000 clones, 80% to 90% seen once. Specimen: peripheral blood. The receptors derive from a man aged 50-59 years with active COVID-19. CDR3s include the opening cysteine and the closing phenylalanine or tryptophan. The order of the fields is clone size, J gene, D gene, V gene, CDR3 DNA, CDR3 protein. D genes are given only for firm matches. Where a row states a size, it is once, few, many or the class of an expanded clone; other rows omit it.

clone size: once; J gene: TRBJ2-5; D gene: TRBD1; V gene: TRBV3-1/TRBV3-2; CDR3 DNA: TGTGCCATCCAACAGGGGAGCAAAGAGACCCAGTACTTC; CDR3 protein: CAIQQGSKETQYF
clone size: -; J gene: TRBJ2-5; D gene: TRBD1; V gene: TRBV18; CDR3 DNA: TGTGCCAGCTCTCCTAGGGGCCCACAGGGGGCATCTAAAGAGACCCAGTACTTC; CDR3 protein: CASSPRGPQGASKETQYF
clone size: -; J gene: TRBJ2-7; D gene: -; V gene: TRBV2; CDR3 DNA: TGTGCCAGCACCATGGATCCTGGCGGTAGCTCCTACGAGCAGTACTTC; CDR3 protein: CASTMDPGGSSYEQYF
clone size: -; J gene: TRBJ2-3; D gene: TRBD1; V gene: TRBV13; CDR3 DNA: TGTGCCAGCAGCCGTGGACAGGGGGCTAAAGATACGCAGTATTTT; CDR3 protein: CASSRGQGAKDTQYF
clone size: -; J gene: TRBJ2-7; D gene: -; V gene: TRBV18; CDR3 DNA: TGTGCCAGCTCACGGAGCTCCTACGAGCAGTACTTC; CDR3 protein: CASSRSSYEQYF
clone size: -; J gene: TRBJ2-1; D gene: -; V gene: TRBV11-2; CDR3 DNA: TGTGCCAGCAGCTTAGGAGGAGGTGGGGAGGAGCAGTTCTTC; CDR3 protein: CASSLGGGGEEQFF
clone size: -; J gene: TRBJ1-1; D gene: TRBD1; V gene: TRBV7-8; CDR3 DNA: TGTGCCAGCAGCTTCCCTACTTGGACAGGGCTGAACACTGAAGCTTTCTTT; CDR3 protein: CASSFPTWTGLNTEAFF
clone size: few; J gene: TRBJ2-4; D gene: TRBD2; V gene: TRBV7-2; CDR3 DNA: TGTGCCAGCAGCTCAGCTAGCGGGGCGGGAAACATTCAGTACTTC; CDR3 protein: CASSSASGAGNIQYF
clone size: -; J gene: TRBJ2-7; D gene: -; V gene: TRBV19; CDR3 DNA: TGTGCCAGTAGTATCGGCCCGAGACAGGACTACGAGCAGTACTTC; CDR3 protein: CASSIGPRQDYEQYF
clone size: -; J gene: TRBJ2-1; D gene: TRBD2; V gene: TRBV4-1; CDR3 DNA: TGCGCCAGCAGCGAGTCTCTAGCGGATTACAATGAGCAGTTCTTC; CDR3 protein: CASSESLADYNEQFF
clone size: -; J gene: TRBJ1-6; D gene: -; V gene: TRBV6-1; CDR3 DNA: TGTGCCAGCAGTGAGCAGGGTGGGAGGACACCCCTCCACTTT; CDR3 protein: CASSEQGGRTPLHF
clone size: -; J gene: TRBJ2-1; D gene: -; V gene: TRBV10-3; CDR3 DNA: TGTGCCATCAGGGGATCAGGCCCAGATTATCCAGACCGGGACAAGGTAGGCCGTAGGGGCAAGTTCTTC; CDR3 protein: CAIRGSGPDYPDRDKVGRRGKFF
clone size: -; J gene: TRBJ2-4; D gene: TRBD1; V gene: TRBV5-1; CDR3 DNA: TGCGCCAGCAGCCCCGTAGGGGGCGAGAACATTCAGTACTTC; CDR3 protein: CASSPVGGENIQYF
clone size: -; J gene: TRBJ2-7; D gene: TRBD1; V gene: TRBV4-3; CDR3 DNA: TGCGCCAGCAGCCCCAGACAGGGCTACGAGCAGTACTTC; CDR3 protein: CASSPRQGYEQYF
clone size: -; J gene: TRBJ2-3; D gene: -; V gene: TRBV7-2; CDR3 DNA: TGTGCCAGCAGCTTGGGACTTAGCTACACAGATACGCAGTATTTT; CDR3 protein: CASSLGLSYTDTQYF
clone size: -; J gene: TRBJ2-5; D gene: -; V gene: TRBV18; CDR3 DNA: TGTGCCAGCTCCCAAGGGGCGACTCAAGAGACCCAGTACTTC; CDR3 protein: CASSQGATQETQYF